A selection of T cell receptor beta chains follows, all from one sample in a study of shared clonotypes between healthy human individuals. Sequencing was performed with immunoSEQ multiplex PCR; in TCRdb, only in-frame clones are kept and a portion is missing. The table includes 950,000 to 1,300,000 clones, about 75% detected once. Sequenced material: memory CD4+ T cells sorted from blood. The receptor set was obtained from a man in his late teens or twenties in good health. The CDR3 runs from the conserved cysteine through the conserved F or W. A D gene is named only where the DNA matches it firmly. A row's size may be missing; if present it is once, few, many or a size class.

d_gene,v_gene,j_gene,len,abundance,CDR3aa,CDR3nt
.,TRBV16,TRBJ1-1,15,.,CASSQPQRVGHEAFF,TGTGCCAGCAGCCAACCCCAAAGAGTCGGGCACGAAGCTTTCTTT
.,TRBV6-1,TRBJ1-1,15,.,CASSEARTLNTEAFF,TGTGCCAGCAGTGAAGCTAGGACCCTGAACACTGAAGCTTTCTTT
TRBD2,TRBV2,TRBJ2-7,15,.,CASSAGPGLEYEQYF,TGTGCCAGCAGTGCCGGACCGGGACTAGAGTACGAGCAGTACTTC
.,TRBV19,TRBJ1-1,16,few,CASSTLTGGGNTEAFF,TGTGCCAGTAGTACCCTTACGGGGGGCGGGAACACTGAAGCTTTCTTT
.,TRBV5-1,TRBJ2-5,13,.,CASSPQGGETQYF,TGCGCCAGCAGCCCCCAGGGAGGAGAGACCCAGTACTTC
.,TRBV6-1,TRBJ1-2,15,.,CASSEAFGFGYGYTF,TGTGCCAGCAGTGAAGCGTTTGGGTTTGGCTATGGCTACACCTTC
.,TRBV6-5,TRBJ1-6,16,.,CASSYLFGRGQEPLHF,TGTGCCAGCAGTTACTTGTTTGGACGGGGACAAGAGCCCCTCCACTTT
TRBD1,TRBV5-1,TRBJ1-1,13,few,CASSGTGETEAFF,TGCGCCAGCAGCGGGACAGGGGAGACTGAAGCTTTCTTT
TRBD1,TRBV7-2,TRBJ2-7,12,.,CASSPTGDEQYF,TGTGCCAGCAGCCCGACAGGGGATGAGCAGTACTTC
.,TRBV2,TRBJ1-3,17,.,CASSARAGQVSGNTIYF,TGTGCCAGCAGTGCACGAGCAGGGCAGGTTTCGGGAAACACCATATATTTT
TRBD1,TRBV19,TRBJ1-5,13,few,CASSSGGVQPQHF,TGTGCCAGTAGTTCAGGGGGCGTGCAGCCCCAGCATTTT
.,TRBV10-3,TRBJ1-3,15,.,CAISEQESSGNTIYF,TGTGCCATCAGTGAACAAGAGAGCTCTGGAAACACCATATATTTT
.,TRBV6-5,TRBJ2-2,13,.,CASSWANTGELFF,TGTGCCAGCAGTTGGGCTAACACCGGGGAGCTGTTTTTT
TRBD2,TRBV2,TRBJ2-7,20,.,CASSEARAGRGSLYSYEQYF,TGTGCCAGCAGTGAAGCGAGAGCAGGGAGGGGATCTTTATACTCCTACGAGCAGTACTTC
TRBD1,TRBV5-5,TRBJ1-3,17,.,CASSWLGGQRNGNTIYF,TGTGCCAGCAGCTGGCTAGGGGGACAGAGAAATGGAAACACCATATATTTT
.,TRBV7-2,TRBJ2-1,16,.,CASSLEGGGVNNEQFF,TGTGCCAGCAGCCTCGAGGGAGGGGGAGTCAACAATGAGCAGTTCTTC
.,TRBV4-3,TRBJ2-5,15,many,CASSQDWGYGETQYF,TGCGCCAGCAGCCAAGATTGGGGTTATGGAGAGACCCAGTACTTC
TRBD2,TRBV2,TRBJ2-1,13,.,CASSMTSDTEQFF,TGTGCCAGCAGTATGACTAGCGACACAGAGCAGTTCTTC
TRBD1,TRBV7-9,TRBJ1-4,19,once,CASSPRQGATHPTNEKLFF,TGTGCCAGCAGCCCCAGACAGGGGGCGACCCATCCAACTAATGAAAAACTGTTTTTT
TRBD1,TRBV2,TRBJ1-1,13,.,CASRDRGPAEAFF,TGTGCCAGCAGGGACAGGGGGCCTGCTGAAGCTTTCTTT
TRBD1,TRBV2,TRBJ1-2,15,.,CASSENPGQVYGYTF,TGTGCCAGCAGTGAAAATCCGGGACAGGTTTATGGCTACACCTTC
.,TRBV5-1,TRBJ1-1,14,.,CASSFGGKPTEAFF,TGCGCCAGCAGCTTTGGGGGGAAGCCAACTGAAGCTTTCTTT
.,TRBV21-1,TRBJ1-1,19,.,CASSKQPSPISGGSTEAFF,TGTGCCAGCAGCAAACAACCCTCCCCAATTTCCGGGGGGAGCACTGAAGCTTTCTTT
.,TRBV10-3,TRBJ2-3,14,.,CAIVNRDNTDTQYF,TGTGCCATCGTTAACCGGGACAACACAGATACGCAGTATTTT
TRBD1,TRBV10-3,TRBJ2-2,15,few,CAISEIRQGAGELFF,TGTGCCATCAGTGAAATCCGACAGGGGGCCGGGGAGCTGTTTTTT
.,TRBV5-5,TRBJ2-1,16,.,CASSLEADTSYNEQFF,TGTGCCAGCAGCTTGGAGGCCGACACCTCCTACAATGAGCAGTTCTTC
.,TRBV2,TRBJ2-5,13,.,CASTGTQKETQYF,TGTGCCAGTACCGGGACCCAAAAAGAGACCCAGTACTTC
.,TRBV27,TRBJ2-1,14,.,CASRPSNWGNEQFF,TGTGCCAGCAGGCCCAGCAATTGGGGCAATGAGCAGTTCTTC
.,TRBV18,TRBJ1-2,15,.,CASSIERQNLYGYTF,TGTGCCAGCTCAATCGAGCGGCAGAACCTCTATGGCTACACCTTC
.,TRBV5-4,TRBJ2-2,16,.,CASSLRDMANTGELFF,TGTGCCAGCAGCTTGCGGGACATGGCGAACACCGGGGAGCTGTTTTTT
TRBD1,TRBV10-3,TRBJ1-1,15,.,CAIRTGTLMNTEAFF,TGTGCCATCAGGACAGGGACCTTGATGAACACTGAAGCTTTCTTT
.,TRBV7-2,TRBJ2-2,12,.,CANQGNTGELFF,TGTGCCAACCAGGGGAACACCGGGGAGCTGTTTTTT
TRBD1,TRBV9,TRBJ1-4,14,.,CASSSQGVGEKLFF,TGTGCCAGCAGCTCTCAGGGGGTGGGTGAAAAACTGTTTTTT
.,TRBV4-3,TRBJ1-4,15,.,CASSQDQGANEKLFF,TGCGCCAGCAGCCAAGATCAGGGAGCTAATGAAAAACTGTTTTTT
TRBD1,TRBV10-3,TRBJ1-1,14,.,CAISEKGGQEEAFF,TGTGCCATCAGTGAGAAGGGTGGACAGGAGGAAGCTTTCTTT
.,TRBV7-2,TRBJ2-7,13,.,CASSFKTGYEQYF,TGTGCCAGCAGCTTTAAAACAGGGTACGAGCAGTACTTC
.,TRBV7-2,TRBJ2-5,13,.,CASSARVQETQYF,TGTGCCAGCAGCGCCCGAGTCCAAGAGACCCAGTACTTC
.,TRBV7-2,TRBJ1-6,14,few,CASSLRQVVSPLHF,TGTGCCAGCAGCCTCCGACAGGTGGTGTCACCCCTCCACTTT
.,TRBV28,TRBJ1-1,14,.,CASTPTFKSTGAFF,TGTGCCAGCACCCCAACTTTTAAGTCTACGGGAGCTTTCTTT
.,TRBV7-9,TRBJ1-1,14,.,CASSPMGKGPAAFF,TGTGCCAGCAGCCCAATGGGGAAGGGGCCGGCAGCTTTCTTT
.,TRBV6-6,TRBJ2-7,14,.,CASKGRAVSYEQYF,TGTGCCAGCAAGGGTCGGGCGGTCTCCTACGAGCAGTACTTC
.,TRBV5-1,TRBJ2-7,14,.,CASSRDGQAYEQYF,TGCGCCAGCAGCCGGGACGGCCAAGCCTACGAGCAGTACTTC
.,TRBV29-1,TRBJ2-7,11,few,CSVAPGDEQYF,TGCAGCGTCGCCCCAGGAGACGAGCAGTACTTC
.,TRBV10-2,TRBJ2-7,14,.,CASISGLPPYEQYF,TGCGCCAGCATCTCGGGACTCCCACCCTACGAGCAGTACTTC
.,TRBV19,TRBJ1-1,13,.,CASSTDLNTEAFF,TGTGCCAGTAGTACTGATTTGAACACTGAAGCTTTCTTT
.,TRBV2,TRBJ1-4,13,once,CASKWETNEKLFF,TGTGCCAGCAAGTGGGAAACTAATGAAAAACTGTTTTTT
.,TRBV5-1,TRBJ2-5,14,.,CASSEGVSVETQYF,TGCGCCAGCAGCGAGGGGGTTTCGGTAGAGACCCAGTACTTC
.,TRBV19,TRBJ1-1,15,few,CASRDPGQENTEAFF,TGTGCCAGTAGGGACCCGGGACAAGAAAACACTGAAGCTTTCTTT
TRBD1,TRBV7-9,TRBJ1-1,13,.,CASTPYRDSEAFF,TGTGCCAGCACCCCATACCGGGACAGTGAAGCTTTCTTT
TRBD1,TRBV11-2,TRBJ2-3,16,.,CASSLRGQVFGDTQYF,TGTGCCAGCAGCTTACGAGGACAGGTCTTTGGGGATACGCAGTATTTT
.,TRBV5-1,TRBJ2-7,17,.,CASSLVVGSPKAYEQYF,TGCGCCAGCAGCTTGGTGGTGGGGTCTCCCAAAGCCTACGAGCAGTACTTC
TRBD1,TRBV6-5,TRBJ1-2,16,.,CASSYLAGGADYGYTF,TGTGCCAGCAGTTATCTCGCAGGGGGCGCAGACTATGGCTACACCTTC
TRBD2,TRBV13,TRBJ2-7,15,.,CASSLQAGGTYEQYF,TGTGCCAGCAGCTTACAGGCGGGGGGGACCTACGAGCAGTACTTC